These T cell receptor beta chains were read from a single sample in a study of T cell responses to AZD1222 COVID-19 vaccine. Some clones are missing from TCRdb's copy, which holds only in-frame ones; the method was immunoSEQ multiplex PCR. The table has tens of thousands of clones, more than 85% seen once. The specimen was peripheral blood, collected 28 days after the second AZD1222 dose. These receptors all stem from an adult who received the AZD1222 COVID-19 vaccine. Both conserved end residues are part of each CDR3. Fields, in order: CDR3 protein, CDR3 DNA, clone size, D gene, V gene, J gene. D genes are given only for firm matches. Clone size is not always given. Where it is, it says once, few, many or a class for expanded clones.

CDR3aa: CASSYVGLGDYGYTF
CDR3nt: TGTGCCAGCAGTTACGTCGGGCTGGGCGACTATGGCTACACCTTC
abundance: NA
d_gene: NA
v_gene: TRBV6-2/TRBV6-3
j_gene: TRBJ1-2

CDR3aa: CASSWDRDNIQYF
CDR3nt: TGTGCCAGCAGCTGGGACAGGGACAACATTCAGTACTTC
abundance: NA
d_gene: TRBD1
v_gene: TRBV5-4
j_gene: TRBJ2-4

CDR3aa: CSASGGFGTDTQYF
CDR3nt: TGCAGCGCCTCAGGGGGCTTCGGCACAGATACGCAGTATTTT
abundance: NA
d_gene: TRBD1
v_gene: TRBV29-1
j_gene: TRBJ2-3

CDR3aa: CASSRDRNEKLFF
CDR3nt: TGTGCCAGCAGCCGGGACAGAAATGAAAAACTGTTTTTT
abundance: NA
d_gene: TRBD1
v_gene: TRBV2
j_gene: TRBJ1-4

CDR3aa: CASSRQIQGNTEAFF
CDR3nt: TGTGCCAGCAGCCGACAAATACAGGGGAACACTGAAGCTTTCTTT
abundance: NA
d_gene: NA
v_gene: TRBV11-2
j_gene: TRBJ1-1

CDR3aa: CASSQTTGIRGYTF
CDR3nt: TGTGCCAGCAGCCAAACAACAGGGATCAGGGGCTACACCTTC
abundance: once
d_gene: NA
v_gene: TRBV3-1/TRBV3-2
j_gene: TRBJ1-2

CDR3aa: CASRSVGGSSYNEQFF
CDR3nt: TGCGCCAGCAGGTCAGTCGGGGGTAGCTCCTACAATGAGCAGTTCTTC
abundance: few
d_gene: NA
v_gene: TRBV5-1
j_gene: TRBJ2-1

CDR3aa: CASSRGGDRVTQPQHF
CDR3nt: TGTGCCAGTAGTCGTGGAGGAGACAGGGTCACTCAGCCCCAGCATTTT
abundance: NA
d_gene: TRBD1
v_gene: TRBV19
j_gene: TRBJ1-5

CDR3aa: CASRAGGPTDTQYF
CDR3nt: TGTGCCAGCAGGGCGGGGGGCCCCACAGATACGCAGTATTTT
abundance: NA
d_gene: TRBD2
v_gene: TRBV28
j_gene: TRBJ2-3

CDR3aa: CASSAGQAEKLFF
CDR3nt: TGTGCCAGCTCAGCGGGACAAGCCGAAAAACTGTTTTTT
abundance: NA
d_gene: NA
v_gene: TRBV18
j_gene: TRBJ1-4

CDR3aa: CASSLGRYEQYF
CDR3nt: TGTGCCAGCAGTTTGGGGCGGTACGAGCAGTACTTC
abundance: NA
d_gene: NA
v_gene: TRBV28
j_gene: TRBJ2-7

CDR3aa: CASSLRQTTDTGELFF
CDR3nt: TGTGCCAGCAGCTTAAGACAGACGACCGATACCGGGGAGCTGTTTTTT
abundance: NA
d_gene: NA
v_gene: TRBV7-9
j_gene: TRBJ2-2

CDR3aa: CASSLIPGRDSYEQYF
CDR3nt: TGTGCCAGCAGTTTAATACCGGGACGGGACTCCTACGAGCAGTACTTC
abundance: NA
d_gene: NA
v_gene: TRBV28
j_gene: TRBJ2-7

CDR3aa: CASSLVGNQPQHF
CDR3nt: TGTGCCAGCAGCTTAGTTGGCAATCAGCCCCAGCATTTT
abundance: NA
d_gene: NA
v_gene: TRBV11-2
j_gene: TRBJ1-5

CDR3aa: CASSVTGDMNTEAFF
CDR3nt: TGCGCCAGCAGCGTGACAGGGGACATGAACACTGAAGCTTTCTTT
abundance: NA
d_gene: TRBD1
v_gene: TRBV5-1
j_gene: TRBJ1-1

CDR3aa: CASSPPGQGTYEQYF
CDR3nt: TGTGCCAGCAGTCCACCGGGACAGGGAACCTACGAGCAGTACTTC
abundance: NA
d_gene: TRBD1
v_gene: TRBV6-5
j_gene: TRBJ2-7

CDR3aa: CASSMKARGNTEAFF
CDR3nt: TGTGCCAGTAGTATGAAGGCGAGGGGGAACACTGAAGCTTTCTTT
abundance: NA
d_gene: NA
v_gene: TRBV19
j_gene: TRBJ1-1

CDR3aa: CASSITGQGSGELFF
CDR3nt: TGTGCCAGCAGCATCACAGGACAGGGCTCCGGGGAGCTGTTTTTT
abundance: NA
d_gene: TRBD1
v_gene: TRBV9
j_gene: TRBJ2-2

CDR3aa: CASSRENRGTYEQYF
CDR3nt: TGCGCCAGCAGCCGCGAAAACAGGGGGACCTACGAGCAGTACTTC
abundance: NA
d_gene: TRBD1
v_gene: TRBV5-1
j_gene: TRBJ2-7

CDR3aa: CASSTTGQSYSNQPQHF
CDR3nt: TGTGCCAGTAGTACCACCGGACAAAGTTATAGCAATCAGCCCCAGCATTTT
abundance: NA
d_gene: NA
v_gene: TRBV19
j_gene: TRBJ1-5

CDR3aa: CSASDRERDGYTF
CDR3nt: TGCAGCGCATCGGACAGGGAAAGGGATGGCTACACCTTC
abundance: NA
d_gene: TRBD1
v_gene: TRBV29-1
j_gene: TRBJ1-2

CDR3aa: CASSRAVREQFF
CDR3nt: TGTGCCAGCAGCCGAGCCGTACGTGAGCAGTTCTTC
abundance: NA
d_gene: NA
v_gene: TRBV7-2
j_gene: TRBJ2-1